One and the same sample provided the 16 T cell receptor beta chains below, sequenced in a study of identical twins. TCRdb reprocessed the 5' RACE reads with MiXCR, giving one entry per CDR3 protein. Altogether 690,000 or so distinct CDR3 sequences are present, around 6.1% being singletons, with the ten largest covering around 2%. What was sequenced was naive T cells sorted from blood. The receptors derive from a man in his late teens or twenties in good health.

This clonotype was picked up many times. The chain joins TRBV5-1 to TRBJ2-5; tentatively, D is TRBD2 (6 bases). V was pared by 0 bases and J by 4 bases, with 16 bases between. The germline CDR1 and CDR2 sequences are SGHRS and YFSETQ. There are 16 residues in the CDR3. This CDR3 is CASSLGGGRRTETQYF. In DNA, the CDR3 is TGCGCCAGCAGCTTGGGGGGAGGAAGGCGGACAGAGACCCAGTACTTC.

On this clonotype: Being one base from a much bigger clone, this may be a read error. V gene TRBV12-3 or TRBV12-4 combines with J gene TRBJ2-2, with 8 bases that match TRBD2. The CDR3 extends over 15 amino acids. The CDR3 here is CATMPGAGVSGGLFF. CDR3 DNA sequence: TGTGCCACCATGCCAGGAGCAGGGGTGAGCGGGGGGCTGTTTTTT.

V gene TRBV5-8 combines with J gene TRBJ2-7; 7 bases fit TRBD2. Germline V gene data show CDR1 as SGHTS and CDR2 as YDEGEE. With 9 bases clipped from V and 0 bases from J, the junction kept 12 bases outside the gene matches. The length of the CDR3 is 15 residues. CDR3 bases: TGTGCCAAAACTCCCAAGGGCGGGAGCTCCTACGAGCAGTACGTC. It yields the protein CAKTPKGGSSYEQYV.

This chain uses TRBV4-1 with TRBJ2-1; 8 bases align to TRBD2. This CDR3 is 20 amino acids long. CDR1 is MGHRA, CDR2 YSYEKL, per germline. J was trimmed by 0 bases and V by 0 bases; bases with no gene match: 13. As DNA, the CDR3 is TGCGCCAGCAGCCAAGAGAAGGCGGGAGGCACCGCTCTCTCCTACAATGAGCAGTTCTTC. Its translation: CASSQEKAGGTALSYNEQFF.

This clonotype occurred many times. This chain connects TRBV29-1 to TRBJ1-1; D unresolved. Trimming shortened V by 5 bases and J by 5 bases, and 15 bases separated the two germline ends. The germline V gene has CDR1 SQVTM and CDR2 ANQGSEA. CDR3 size: 13 residues. In DNA, the CDR3 is TGCAGCGTTATAGACGGACGGCGGACTGAAGCTTTCTTT. It yields the protein CSVIDGRRTEAFF.

The rearrangement links TRBV19 to TRBJ2-1; D remains unclear. V was trimmed by 6 bases and J by 0 bases, leaving 18 bases between them. This CDR3 comprises 17 residues. Per the germline V gene, CDR1 is LNHDA and CDR2 is SQIVND (reference sequence). The DNA of the CDR3 is TGTGCCAGTAGAAAGGGTGCCCTCCCAAGCTCCTACAATGAGCAGTTCTTC. It codes for CASRKGALPSSYNEQFF.

This clonotype was seen a handful of times. The rearrangement links TRBV4-1 to TRBJ2-1, with TRBD2 matching over 11 bases. The CDR3 sequence is 15 residues long. CDR1 MGHRA and CDR2 YSYEKL come from the germline V gene. Trimming at V came to 6 bases and at J to 7 bases, leaving 8 bases not matched to a gene. The CDR3 bases are TGCGCCAGCAGTCGAGGGACTAGCGGAAAAAATGAGCAGTTCTTC. Translating it yields CASSRGTSGKNEQFF.

This clonotype appeared many times. The V gene is TRBV12-3 or TRBV12-4, the J gene TRBJ2-3; tentatively, D is TRBD1 (6 bases). The V and J ends lost 8 bases and 2 bases respectively, with 20 bases between them. The CDR3 covers 16 residues. The CDR3 is CASGQGIGVTTDTQYF. CDR3 nucleotide sequence: TGTGCCAGCGGGCAGGGGATCGGGGTCACCACAGATACGCAGTATTTT.

Note on this clonotype: This is likely a read error, given that the CDR3 carries no conserved phenylalanine or tryptophan at its end. The chain joins TRBV30 to TRBJ2-1, with TRBD2 identical over 12 bases. J was trimmed by 0 bases and V by 4 bases; bases with no gene match: 10. The germline gives CDR1 GTSNPN, CDR2 SVGIG (reference sequence). The CDR3 contains 18 residues. The CDR3 here is CAWIPGLAGPLSYNEQFL. CDR3 DNA sequence: TGTGCCTGGATCCCAGGACTAGCGGGACCCCTCTCCTACAATGAGCAGTTCCTC.

This clonotype has ten or more counts. The V gene is TRBV5-5, the J gene TRBJ2-1; 7 bases match TRBD2. The CDR3 extends over 16 amino acids. V lost 4 bases and J lost 4; bases outside the gene matches: 11. The germline gives CDR1 SGHKS, CDR2 YYEKEE (reference sequence). The CDR3 loop is CASSGSTSLPYNEQFF. CDR3 DNA sequence: TGTGCCAGCAGCGGCTCGACTAGCCTACCTTACAATGAGCAGTTCTTC.

This clonotype showed up just a few times. The rearrangement uses TRBV7-6 and TRBJ2-7, with TRBD1 matching 7 bases. CDR1 is SGHVS and CDR2 is FNYEAQ in the germline V gene. V lost 1 base and J lost 3; bases outside the gene matches: 6. The CDR3 sequence is 15 residues long. CDR3 DNA sequence: TGTGCCAGCAGCTTAGAGGAACAGGGGAACTACGAGCAGTACTTC. This sequence encodes CASSLEEQGNYEQYF.

This clonotype was picked up many times. This sequence joins TRBV20-1 and TRBJ2-3; no clear D gene. The length of the CDR3 is 12 residues. The germline V gene has CDR1 DFQATT and CDR2 SNEGSKA (reference sequence). V lost 1 base, J lost 4 bases, and 6 bases lay in between. CDR3 residues: CSARGFPDTQYF. CDR3 coding DNA: TGCAGTGCTAGAGGATTTCCAGATACGCAGTATTTT.

The chain uses TRBV30 and TRBJ1-5; D gene ambiguous. This CDR3 region has 13 residues. Per the germline V gene, CDR1 is GTSNPN and CDR2 is SVGIG (reference sequence). Deletions cut 1 base from V and 0 bases from J, with 4 bases between. The CDR3 DNA reads as TGTGCCTGGAGTGCCGTTAGCAATCAGCCCCAGCATTTT. Translated, it gives CAWSAVSNQPQHF. The entire variable domain, with the rest obtained from reference TRBV30 and TRBJ1-5, is as follows: SQTIHQWPATLVQPVGSPLSLECTVEGTSNPNLYWYRQAAGRGLQLLFYSVGIGQISSEVPQNLSASRPQDRQFILSSKKLLLSDSGFYLCAWSAVSNQPQHFGDGTRLSIL.

This clonotype came up a few times. The conserved phenylalanine or tryptophan normally closing the CDR3 is absent here, so this likely arose from a read error. The chain joins TRBV2 to TRBJ2-7; 7 bases agree with TRBD2. The CDR3 is made up of 15 amino acids. V lost 7 bases, J lost 3 bases, and 12 bases stayed unmatched. Germline V gene data show CDR1 as SNHLY and CDR2 as FYNNEI. The CDR3 nucleotides are TGTGCCAGCATCGCCGGATCGGGGGGAGACTACGAGCAGTACTAC. Residues: CASIAGSGGDYEQYY.

This clonotype appeared many times. The genes are TRBV29-1 and TRBJ2-7; 10 bases align to TRBD1. The CDR3 consists of 14 residues. The junction had 8 bases not matched to a gene; V was cut back by 5 bases and J by 4 bases. The germline V gene encodes CDR1 SQVTM and CDR2 ANQGSEA. The CDR3 is CSVFDDRGLYEQYF. In nucleotides, the CDR3 is TGCAGCGTTTTCGATGACAGGGGGCTTTACGAGCAGTACTTC.

This clonotype was detected many times. Relative to the germline gene, one junction end is altered; a read error may explain this. The chain couples TRBV6-1 to TRBJ2-7; 10 bases align to TRBD2. CDR1 is MNHNS and CDR2 is SASEGT in the germline V gene. The CDR3 is made up of 13 amino acids. CDR3 sequence reads: CASGELAGYEQYF. The CDR3 DNA reads TGTGCCAGCGGTGAACTAGCGGGGTACGAGCAGTACTTC.